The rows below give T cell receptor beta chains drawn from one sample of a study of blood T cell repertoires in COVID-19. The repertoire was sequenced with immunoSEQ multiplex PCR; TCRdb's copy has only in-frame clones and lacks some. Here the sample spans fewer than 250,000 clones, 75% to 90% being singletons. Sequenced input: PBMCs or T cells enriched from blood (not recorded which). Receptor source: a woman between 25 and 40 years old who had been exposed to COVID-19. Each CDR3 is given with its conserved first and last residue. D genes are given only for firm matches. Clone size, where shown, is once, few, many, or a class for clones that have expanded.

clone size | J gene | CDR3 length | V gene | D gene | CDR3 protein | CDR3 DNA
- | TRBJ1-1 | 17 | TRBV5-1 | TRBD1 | CASSTGTVTTLVTEAFF | TGCGCCAGCAGCACCGGGACAGTGACGACCCTTGTCACTGAAGCTTTCTTT
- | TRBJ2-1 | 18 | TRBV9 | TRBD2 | CASSVGSGGSGRGDEQFF | TGTGCCAGCAGCGTAGGGAGCGGTGGTAGCGGGAGAGGCGATGAGCAGTTCTTC
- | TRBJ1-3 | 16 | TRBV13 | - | CASSLGPGSGRHTIYF | TGTGCCAGCAGCTTAGGCCCTGGGTCAGGGCGGCACACCATATATTTT
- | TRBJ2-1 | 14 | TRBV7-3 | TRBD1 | CASSPRDRGNEQFF | TGTGCCAGCAGCCCCCGAGACAGGGGGAATGAGCAGTTCTTC
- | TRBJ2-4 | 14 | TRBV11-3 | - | CASSLGAGANIQYF | TGTGCCAGCAGCTTAGGGGCAGGGGCAAACATTCAGTACTTC
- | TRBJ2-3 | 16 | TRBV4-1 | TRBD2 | CASSQETSGGTDTQYF | TGCGCCAGCAGCCAAGAGACTAGCGGGGGCACAGATACGCAGTATTTT
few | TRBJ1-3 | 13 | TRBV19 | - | CATLKPGGNTIYF | TGTGCCACCCTCAAGCCAGGGGGAAACACCATATATTTT
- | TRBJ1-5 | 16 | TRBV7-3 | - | CASSRRAPGGNQPQHF | TGTGCCAGCAGCCGACGGGCCCCCGGGGGCAATCAGCCCCAGCATTTT
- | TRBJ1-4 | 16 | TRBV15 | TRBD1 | CATSRGRGQGYEKLFF | TGTGCCACCAGCAGAGGGCGGGGACAGGGATATGAAAAACTGTTTTTT
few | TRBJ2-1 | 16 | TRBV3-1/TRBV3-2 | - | CASSQGLRESYNEQFF | TGTGCCAGCAGCCAAGGGTTGCGGGAATCCTACAATGAGCAGTTCTTC
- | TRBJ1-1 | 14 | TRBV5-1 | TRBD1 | CASSLAGGWTEAFF | TGCGCCAGCAGCTTGGCAGGGGGTTGGACTGAAGCTTTCTTT
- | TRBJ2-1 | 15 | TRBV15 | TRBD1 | CATSRADRGYNEQFF | TGTGCCACCAGCAGAGCGGACAGGGGTTACAATGAGCAGTTCTTC
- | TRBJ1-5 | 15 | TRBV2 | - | CASSYRVSSNQPQHF | TGTGCCAGCAGTTACAGGGTCTCGAGCAATCAGCCCCAGCATTTT
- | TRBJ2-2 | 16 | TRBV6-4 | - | CASSQRGREDTGELFF | TGTGCCAGCAGCCAGAGGGGCAGGGAGGACACCGGGGAGCTGTTTTTT
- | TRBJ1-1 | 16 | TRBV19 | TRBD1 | CASSTTGGLMNTEAFF | TGTGCCAGTAGTACGACAGGGGGTCTCATGAACACTGAAGCTTTCTTT
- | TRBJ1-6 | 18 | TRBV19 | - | CASSIPPVGGAQDSPLHF | TGTGCCAGTAGTATACCGCCCGTCGGGGGGGCTCAGGATTCACCCCTCCACTTT
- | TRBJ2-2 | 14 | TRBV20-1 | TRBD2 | CSASTSGGTGELFF | TGCAGTGCTAGTACTAGCGGGGGCACCGGGGAGCTGTTTTTT
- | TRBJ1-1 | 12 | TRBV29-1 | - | CSVLQGNTEAFF | TGCAGCGTACTACAGGGGAACACTGAAGCTTTCTTT
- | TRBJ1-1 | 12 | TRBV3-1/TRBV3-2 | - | CASSQDEGKAFF | TGTGCCAGCAGCCAAGATGAGGGAAAAGCTTTCTTT
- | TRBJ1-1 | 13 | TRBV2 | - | CASSADINTEAFF | TGTGCCAGCAGTGCGGACATAAACACTGAAGCTTTCTTT
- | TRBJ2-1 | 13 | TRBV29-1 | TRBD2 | CSVEGSGRVRQFF | TGCAGCGTTGAGGGTAGCGGGAGGGTTCGTCAGTTCTTC
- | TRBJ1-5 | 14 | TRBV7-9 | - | CASSLEGKGQPQHF | TGTGCCAGCAGCTTAGAGGGGAAGGGCCAGCCCCAGCATTTT
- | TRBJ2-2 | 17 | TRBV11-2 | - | CASSLAGFRGGTGELFF | TGTGCCAGCAGCTTAGCCGGTTTTCGGGGAGGCACCGGGGAGCTGTTTTTT
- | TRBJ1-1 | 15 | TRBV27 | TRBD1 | CASKFLGQGYTEAFF | TGTGCCAGCAAATTCTTGGGACAGGGTTACACTGAAGCTTTCTTT
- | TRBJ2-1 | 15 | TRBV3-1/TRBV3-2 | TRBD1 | CASSARGTGDNEQFF | TGTGCCAGCAGCGCCCGGGGGACAGGCGACAATGAGCAGTTCTTC
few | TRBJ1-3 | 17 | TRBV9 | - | CASSVVAGGVGGNTIYF | TGTGCCAGCAGCGTAGTCGCGGGAGGGGTTGGTGGAAACACCATATATTTT
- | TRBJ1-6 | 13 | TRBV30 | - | CAWRQGVNSPLHF | TGTGCCTGGAGACAGGGAGTTAATTCACCCCTCCACTTT
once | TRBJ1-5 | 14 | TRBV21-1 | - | CANHQGTGNQPQHF | TGTGCCAACCACCAGGGGACGGGCAATCAGCCCCAGCATTTT
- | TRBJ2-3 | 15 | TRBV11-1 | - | CASSASGSRTDTQYF | TGTGCCAGCAGCGCAAGCGGGTCCCGCACAGATACGCAGTATTTT
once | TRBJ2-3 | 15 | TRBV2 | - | CASSEVSRLADTQYF | TGTGCCAGCAGTGAAGTTAGCCGTCTCGCAGATACGCAGTATTTT
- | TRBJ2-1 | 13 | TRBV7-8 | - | CASSLVRYNEQFF | TGTGCCAGCAGCTTAGTCCGCTACAATGAGCAGTTCTTC
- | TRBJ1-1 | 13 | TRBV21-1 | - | CASSPRMGGKAFF | TGTGCCAGCAGCCCTCGTATGGGGGGGAAAGCTTTCTTT
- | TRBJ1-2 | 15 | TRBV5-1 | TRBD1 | CASSPTGTVYYGYTF | TGCGCCAGCAGCCCAACCGGGACAGTCTACTATGGCTACACCTTC
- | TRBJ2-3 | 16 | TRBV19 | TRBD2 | CASSIAASGRTDTQYF | TGTGCCAGTAGTATAGCCGCTAGCGGGCGCACAGATACGCAGTATTTT
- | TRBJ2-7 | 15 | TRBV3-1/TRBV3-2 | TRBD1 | CASSQGGQGFYEQYF | TGTGCCAGCAGCCAAGGGGGACAGGGTTTCTACGAGCAGTACTTC
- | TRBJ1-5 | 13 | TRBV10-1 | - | CASSESLGQPQHF | TGCGCCAGCAGTGAGTCACTTGGTCAGCCCCAGCATTTT
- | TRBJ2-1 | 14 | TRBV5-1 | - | CASSSYTGIYEQFF | TGCGCCAGCAGCTCCTATACAGGGATTTATGAGCAGTTCTTC
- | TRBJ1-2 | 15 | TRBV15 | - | CATSREQGANYGYTF | TGTGCCACCAGCAGAGAACAGGGAGCTAACTATGGCTACACCTTC
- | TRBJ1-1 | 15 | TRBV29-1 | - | CSVEASRDFNTEAFF | TGCAGCGTTGAAGCCTCCAGGGACTTCAACACTGAAGCTTTCTTT